Listed below are T cell receptor beta chains from one sample, sequenced in a study of T cell repertoires in cytomegalovirus infection. TCRdb itself ran the reads through MiXCR, one entry per CDR3 protein. Altogether hundreds of thousands of distinct CDR3 sequences are present, 25% to 40% being singletons, with the ten largest covering roughly an eighth. The source material was PBMCs. Receptors were obtained from a human donor in good health (CMV status not recorded). Some clones in this sample may be carry-over from other donors' samples. CDR3s include the opening cysteine and the closing phenylalanine or tryptophan. The D gene is left open where the match is weak. The size entry is marked missing in some rows and otherwise reads once, few, many or a size class.

V	size	D	J	CDR3	DNA
TRBV20-1	few	TRBD1	TRBJ1-1	CSAKTDRGHTEAFF	TGCAGTGCAAAGACCGACAGGGGGCACACTGAAGCTTTCTTT
TRBV10-3	once	NA	TRBJ1-1	CAISEHRDDQNTEAFF	TGTGCCATCAGTGAACATAGGGACGATCAGAACACTGAAGCTTTCTTT
TRBV6-1	many	NA	TRBJ2-5	CASSELETQYF	TGTGCCAGCAGTGAGCTCGAGACCCAGTACTTC
TRBV4-2	NA	NA	TRBJ1-3	CATLRGTNSGNTIYF	TGTGCCACTCTCCGGGGAACCAATTCTGGAAACACCATATATTTT
TRBV2	NA	NA	TRBJ2-1	CASRGTHNEQFF	TGTGCCAGCAGGGGGACGCACAATGAGCAGTTCTTC
TRBV7-3	few	NA	TRBJ2-5	CASSLTGPRETQYF	TGTGCCAGCAGCTTAACCGGACCTCGGGAGACCCAGTACTTC
TRBV4-3	NA	NA	TRBJ1-5	CASSQEVGQNQPQHF	TGCGCCAGCAGCCAAGAGGTTGGACAGAATCAGCCCCAGCATTTT
TRBV7-6	few	NA	TRBJ1-2	CASSLAHTGSLGYTF	TGTGCCAGCAGCTTAGCGCACACTGGTAGTCTTGGCTACACCTTC
TRBV4-3	once	NA	TRBJ2-7	CASSQSRDGLREQYF	TGCGCCAGCAGCCAGTCCCGGGACGGATTACGCGAGCAGTACTTC
TRBV6-1	NA	TRBD2	TRBJ2-7	CASSVSGGGEQYF	TGTGCCAGCAGTGTTTCGGGGGGAGGAGAGCAGTACTTC
TRBV7-2	many	TRBD1	TRBJ1-2	CASSREARGARGYTF	TGTGCCAGCAGCCGAGAAGCCAGGGGGGCCAGAGGCTACACCTTC
TRBV2	NA	NA	TRBJ2-3	CASSESRNPSTDTQYF	TGTGCCAGCAGTGAAAGCCGAAATCCTAGCACAGATACGCAGTATTTT
TRBV11-2	NA	NA	TRBJ1-4	CASSLDLPGGGLEKLFF	TGTGCCAGCAGCTTAGATCTCCCCGGGGGGGGACTTGAAAAACTGTTTTTT
TRBV3-1	NA	NA	TRBJ2-5	CASSRFRETQYF	TGTGCCAGCAGCCGCTTCAGGGAGACCCAGTACTTC
TRBV11-2	many	TRBD1	TRBJ2-7	CASSSLRDRGYEQYF	TGTGCCAGCAGCTCCTTAAGGGACAGGGGATACGAGCAGTACTTC
TRBV28	many	TRBD2	TRBJ2-1	CASSPWTSGGRKDEQFF	TGTGCCAGCAGTCCCTGGACTAGCGGGGGCCGTAAAGATGAGCAGTTCTTC
TRBV10-3	NA	NA	TRBJ1-2	CAISETLNYGYTF	TGTGCCATCAGTGAAACCCTGAACTATGGCTACACCTTC